This T cell receptor beta chain was captured by sequencing in a study of early T cells in non-severe SARS-CoV-2 infection. CDR1 DFQATT and CDR2 SNEGSKA come from the germline V gene (reference sequence). V shed 7 bases, J shed 6 bases, and the junction held 6 bases outside the gene matches. CDR3 length: 11 amino acids. TCRdb independently ran MiXCR on the 5' RACE reads; one entry per CDR3 protein. The data show approximately 39,000 distinct CDR3 sequences, 6.8% seen once. The V gene is TRBV20-1, the J gene TRBJ2-7; 7 nucleotides match TRBD2. The TCR sequence derives from an adult who was a healthcare worker with PCR-confirmed SARS-CoV-2 infection or an uninfected control (not recorded which). Source: whole blood, taken at baseline. CDR3: CSVFLAVEQYF. CDR3 sequence (DNA): TGCAGTGTTTTTCTAGCGGTCGAGCAGTACTTC.